This TCR beta chain stems from a study of T cells in Graves' hyperthyroidism and ophthalmopathy. A few counts support this clonotype. CDR1 and CDR2 (germline): SGHVS, FQNEAQ. The CDR3 consists of 16 residues. V was pared by 2 bases and J by 4 bases, with 12 bases between. Regions amplified from RNA transcripts were the TCR beta CDR3 regions. The HTBI primer set drove a first-round RT-PCR of the TCR CDR3. One entry per CDR3 protein results from TCRdb running MiXCR on the multiplex PCR reads. The sample has 660,000 or so distinct CDR3 sequences; just under 45% are singletons. The sequenced sample was peripheral blood or thyroid tissue (not recorded which). This receptor was identified in an adult man with Graves' disease, either hyperthyroidism or ophthalmopathy (not recorded which). The gene calls are TRBV7-8 and TRBJ1-6; perhaps TRBD1 as D (5 bases). The CDR3 coding sequence is TGTGCCAGCAGCTTAAATGACCAGGGTTATAATTCACCCCTCCACTTT. It codes for CASSLNDQGYNSPLHF.